This TCR beta chain derives from a study of blood T cells in healthy people across ages. Germline V gives CDR1 DFQATT, CDR2 SNEGSKA (reference sequence). The CDR3 spans 16 residues. V gave up 6 bases and J gave up 0 bases; unmatched junction bases: 8. The second PCR ran roughly 6 to 11 cycles with a sample-barcoded 5' primer and J-beta primers. TCRdb reanalysed the 5' RACE reads using MiXCR and keeps one entry per CDR3 protein. The sample lists approximately 810,000 distinct CDR3 sequences, 29% occurring once. This clonotype has ten or more counts. The sequencing input was blood. The sequence was collected from a woman of 80 years or more in good health. The chain is built from TRBV20-1 and TRBJ2-1, with 10 bases matching TRBD1. CDR3 protein: CSAPNRQGASYNEQFF. CDR3 in DNA: TGCAGTGCCCCAAACCGACAGGGGGCCTCCTACAATGAGCAGTTCTTC.